This TCR beta chain emerged from a study of metastatic and nonmetastatic thyroid tumors. Study information: Across blood and tumor or nodule tissue, repertoires from malignant and benign thyroid patients were compared with one another. Study observations and caveats: It was reported that TCR beta diversity was significantly higher in malignant thyroid tumors than benign nodules, in blood and tumor.

There were no patients who had received any treatment before thyroid surgery. This clone counts as medium-sized. Antigen: not known. How the authors handled the data: Clinicopathological groups of papillary thyroid cancer showed CDR3 differences that were used to build a distant-metastasis classifier. TCRdb re-called clones via MiXCR from the PCR reads. TCRdb, rather than the study authors, made the V and J calls. The sample consists of approximately 21,000 clones, about 20% of them appearing once. The CDR3 runs to 14 residues. The germline V and J ends were trimmed by 10 bases and 3 bases, with 15 bases remaining between them. Per germline, CDR1 MRHNA and CDR2 SNTAGT.

This sequence joins TRBV6-4 and TRBJ2-2; unclear D gene. The sequencing sample was made of adjacent normal tissue. The sequence was collected from a female donor with papillary thyroid cancer or a benign thyroid nodule (not recorded which). Some clones in this sample may be carry-over from other donors' samples. The CDR3 reads CATSQSVDTGELFF. CDR3 nucleotide sequence: TGTGCCACTTCGCAGTCCGTGGACACCGGGGAGCTGTTTTTT.